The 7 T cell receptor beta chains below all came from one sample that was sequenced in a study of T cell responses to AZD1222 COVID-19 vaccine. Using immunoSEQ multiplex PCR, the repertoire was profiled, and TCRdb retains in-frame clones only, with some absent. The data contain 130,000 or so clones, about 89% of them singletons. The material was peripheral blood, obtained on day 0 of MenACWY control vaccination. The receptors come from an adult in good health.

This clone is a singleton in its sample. The CDR3 coding sequence is TGTGCCAGCTCACCACCGCGGGGTCAGCCCCAGCATTTT. It encodes CASSPPRGQPQHF. The chain carries TRBV18 and TRBJ1-5; D unresolved. Germline V gene sequence: CDR1 KGHSH, CDR2 LQKENI. With 0 bases removed from V and 6 bases from J, the gap between germline ends came to 6 bases. The CDR3 covers 13 residues.

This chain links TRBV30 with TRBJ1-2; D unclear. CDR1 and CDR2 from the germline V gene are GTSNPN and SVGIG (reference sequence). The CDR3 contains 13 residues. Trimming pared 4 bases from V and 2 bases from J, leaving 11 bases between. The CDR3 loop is CAWTPQRNYGYTF. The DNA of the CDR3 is TGTGCCTGGACTCCCCAGAGAAACTATGGCTACACCTTC.

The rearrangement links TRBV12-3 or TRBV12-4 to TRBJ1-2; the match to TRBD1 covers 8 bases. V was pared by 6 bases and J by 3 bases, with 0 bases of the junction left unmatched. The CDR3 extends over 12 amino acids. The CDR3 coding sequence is TGTGCCAGCAGGACAGGGGACTATGGCTACACCTTC. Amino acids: CASRTGDYGYTF.

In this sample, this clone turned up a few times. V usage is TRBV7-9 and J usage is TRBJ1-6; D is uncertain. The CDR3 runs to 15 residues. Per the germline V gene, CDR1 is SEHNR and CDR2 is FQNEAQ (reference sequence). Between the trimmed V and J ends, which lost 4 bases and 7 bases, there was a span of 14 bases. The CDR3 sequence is CASSSGEGSNSPLHF. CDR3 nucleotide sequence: TGTGCCAGCAGCTCTGGGGAGGGAAGCAATTCACCCCTCCACTTT.

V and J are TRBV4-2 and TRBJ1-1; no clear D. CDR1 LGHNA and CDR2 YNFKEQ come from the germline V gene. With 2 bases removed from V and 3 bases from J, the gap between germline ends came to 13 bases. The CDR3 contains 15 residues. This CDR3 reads CASSQNVVGYTEAFF. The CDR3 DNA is TGTGCCAGCAGCCAAAACGTTGTCGGGTACACTGAAGCTTTCTTT.

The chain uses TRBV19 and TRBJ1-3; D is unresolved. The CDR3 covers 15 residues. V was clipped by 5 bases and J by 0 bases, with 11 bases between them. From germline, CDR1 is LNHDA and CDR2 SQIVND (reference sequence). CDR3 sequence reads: CASSARAGSGNTIYF. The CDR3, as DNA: TGTGCCAGTAGTGCCCGAGCGGGCTCTGGAAACACCATATATTTT.

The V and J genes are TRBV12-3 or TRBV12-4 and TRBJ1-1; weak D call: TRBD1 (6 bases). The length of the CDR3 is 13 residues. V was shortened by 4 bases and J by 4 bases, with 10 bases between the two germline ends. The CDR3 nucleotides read TGTGCCAGCAGTTCACAGGGCGCCACTGAAGCTTTCTTT. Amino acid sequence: CASSSQGATEAFF.